A single sample gave rise to the 22 T cell receptor beta chains below, sequenced in a study of memory CD4+ T cells and cytomegalovirus serostatus. Clones were read by immunoSEQ multiplex PCR, and TCRdb kept only the in-frame ones, dropping some. The sample holds 45,000 to 60,000 clones, roughly 74% seen once. The sort gate was single viable CD3+CD4+CD8-CD45RO+ cells for memory CD4+ T cells. The sequencing input was memory CD4+ T cells from blood. Receptor source: an adult in good health and CMV-seropositive.

This clone has a count of ten or more. The genes are TRBV6-6 and TRBJ2-7; D call uncertain. V lost 6 bases, J lost 6 bases, and 18 bases lay in between. The germline CDR1 and CDR2 sequences are MNHNY and SVGAGI (reference sequence). There are 14 residues in the CDR3. DNA of the CDR3: TGTGCCAGCAGCCAAGGTTATCCGAAAGGCGAGCAGTACTTC. Amino acid sequence: CASSQGYPKGEQYF.

This chain links TRBV19 with TRBJ2-2, with 13 bases identical to TRBD2. The junction had 11 bases not matched to a gene; V was cut back by 4 bases and J by 9 bases. The CDR3 contains 17 residues. The germline CDR1 and CDR2 sequences are LNHDA and SQIVND (reference sequence). The CDR3 DNA sequence: TGTGCCAGTAGTAGCGCTACCGGGACTAGCGGGGCCCGGGAGCTGTTTTTT. It translates to CASSSATGTSGARELFF.

The chain carries TRBV5-4 and TRBJ1-6; D unclear. Germline V CDR1 and CDR2: SGHNT, YYREEE (reference sequence). V shed 2 bases and J shed 9 bases, with 6 bases lying between them. The CDR3 extends over 12 amino acids. DNA of the CDR3: TGTGCCAGCAGCTTACCTTCTTCACCCCTCCACTTT. Translating gives CASSLPSSPLHF.

V and J are TRBV6-1 and TRBJ1-6; tentative D call: TRBD1 (6 bases). The CDR3 sequence is 15 residues long. Germline CDR1 MNHNS, CDR2 SASEGT. V gave up 3 bases and J gave up 6 bases, with 12 bases separating them. CDR3 nucleotides: TGTGCCAGCAGTGATATCGGACAGAGTAATTCACCCCTCCACTTT. Its protein product is CASSDIGQSNSPLHF.

The CDR3 sequence: CASSTSVSGGAHEQYF. CDR3 bases: TGTGCCAGCAGCACTAGCGTAAGCGGGGGGGCCCACGAGCAGTACTTC. This chain links TRBV7-9 with TRBJ2-7, with 10 bases identical to TRBD2. The CDR3 is 16 residues long. Germline V CDR1 and CDR2: SEHNR, FQNEAQ (reference sequence). V was clipped by 5 bases and J by 5 bases; unmatched bases: 12.

The genes are TRBV2 and TRBJ2-2; 9 positions agree with TRBD1. V lost 8 bases, J lost 3 bases, and 7 bases stayed unmatched. The germline gives CDR1 SNHLY, CDR2 FYNNEI. The length of the CDR3 is 15 residues. CDR3 coding DNA: TGTGCCAGCGAACGTCGGACAGGGGACACCGGGGAGCTGTTTTTT. Its protein is CASERRTGDTGELFF.

The V gene is TRBV4-3, the J gene TRBJ2-3; TRBD2 matches at 10 bases. The CDR3 extends over 16 amino acids. With 3 bases clipped from V and 3 bases from J, the junction kept 6 bases outside the gene matches. The germline gives CDR1 LGHNA, CDR2 YSLEER. This chain's CDR3 is CASSQYLAGVTDTQYF. The CDR3, as DNA: TGCGCCAGCAGCCAGTATCTAGCGGGGGTAACAGATACGCAGTATTTT.

The rearrangement links TRBV7-2 to TRBJ2-5, with D perhaps TRBD2 (5 bases). V was cut by 3 bases and J by 5 bases, with 13 bases left in between. This CDR3 has 14 amino acids. The germline V gene encodes CDR1 SGHTA and CDR2 FQGNSA. In DNA form, the CDR3 reads TGTGCCAGCAGCTTTCTCCCTACGGGGGAGACCCAGTACTTC. This gives the protein CASSFLPTGETQYF.

CDR3: CASSPPGGGTDTQYF. Here the CDR3 DNA reads TGCGCCAGCAGCCCCCCGGGTGGTGGCACAGATACGCAGTATTTT. The chain uses TRBV4-3 and TRBJ2-3; no clear D gene. This CDR3 region has 15 residues. Germline-derived CDR1 and CDR2 are LGHNA and YSLEER. The V gene lost 4 bases and the J gene lost 1 base, with 12 bases spanning the gap.

DNA for the CDR3: TGCGCCAGCTACGTAGCGGGCTTACAAGAGACCCAGTACTTC. Amino acid sequence: CASYVAGLQETQYF. The chain has TRBV5-1 and TRBJ2-5; 7 nucleotides align to TRBD2. Germline loops: CDR1 SGHRS, CDR2 YFSETQ. The CDR3 is 14 residues long. The V gene end was trimmed by 7 bases and the J gene end by 2 bases; junction bases not matched to a gene: 8.

V gene TRBV11-2 combines with J gene TRBJ2-7; 7 nucleotides match TRBD1. Trimming cost V 1 base and J 4 bases; bases outside gene matches: 4. In germline, CDR1 is SGHAT, CDR2 FQNNGV. The CDR3 covers 14 residues. This CDR3 is CASSLAIQGYEQYF. The CDR3 nucleotides read TGTGCCAGCAGCTTAGCCATACAGGGGTACGAGCAGTACTTC.

The chain has TRBV18 and TRBJ2-7; TRBD1 aligns across 9 bases. Germline V gives CDR1 KGHSH, CDR2 LQKENI. The V and J ends lost 1 base and 9 bases, in that order; junction bases with no gene match: 10. This CDR3 has 15 residues. The CDR3 loop reads CASSPRDRAVGVQYF. The CDR3 DNA reads TGTGCCAGCTCACCACGGGACAGGGCGGTTGGAGTGCAGTACTTC. The full variable domain, rest sourced from reference TRBV18 and TRBJ2-7, is NAGVMQNPRHLVRRRGQEARLRCSPMKGHSHVYWYRQLPEEGLKFMVYLQKENIIDESGMPKERFSAEFPKEGPSILRIQQVVRGDSAAYFCASSPRDRAVGVQYFGPGTRLTVT.

The V gene is TRBV5-1, the J gene TRBJ2-1; TRBD2 might be the D (5 bases). Trimming stripped 1 base from V and 9 bases from J, with 20 bases between. The CDR3 has 16 residues. Looked up from germline, CDR1 is SGHRS and CDR2 is YFSETQ. CDR3 amino acids: CASSLNERPQMGEQFF. The CDR3 DNA reads TGCGCCAGCAGCTTGAACGAGCGGCCCCAAATGGGTGAGCAGTTCTTC.

The chain combines TRBV6-6 with TRBJ1-1, with TRBD1 identical over 7 bases. The germline gives CDR1 MNHNY, CDR2 SVGAGI (reference sequence). The CDR3 has 14 amino acids. J lost 1 base, V lost 6 bases, and 5 bases had no gene match. CDR3 amino acids: CASRTRQGNTEAFF. In DNA form, the CDR3 reads TGTGCCAGCAGAACTCGACAGGGGAACACTGAAGCTTTCTTT.

Worth noting for this clone: The same CDR3 is also encoded by other DNA sequences in this sample. V usage is TRBV6-5 and J usage is TRBJ2-7, with D hard to call. In germline, CDR1 is MNHEY, CDR2 SVGAGI. The V and J ends lost 0 bases and 3 bases respectively, with 9 bases between them. This CDR3 contains 14 residues. CDR3 sequence reads: CASSYSEHYYEQYF. DNA for the CDR3: TGTGCCAGCAGTTACTCAGAGCACTACTACGAGCAGTACTTC.

The gene calls are TRBV6-1 and TRBJ2-4; D call uncertain. Looked up from germline, CDR1 is MNHNS and CDR2 is SASEGT. The V and J ends lost 4 bases and 8 bases respectively, with 12 bases between them. The CDR3 sequence is 13 residues long. This chain's CDR3 is CASSGSNRDIQYF. CDR3 coding DNA: TGTGCCAGCAGTGGGTCTAATAGGGACATTCAGTACTTC.

This clone was counted only a few times. Other DNA sequences in this specimen translate into the identical CDR3. The chain couples TRBV20-1 to TRBJ2-3; D is unresolved. This CDR3 has 11 amino acids. Deletions cut 5 bases from V and 3 bases from J, with 6 bases between. CDR1 and CDR2 (germline): DFQATT, SNEGSKA (reference sequence). The CDR3 sequence is CSAQGTDTQYF. In DNA, the CDR3 is TGCAGTGCTCAAGGAACAGATACGCAGTATTTT.

Regarding this clone: Different DNA sequences within this sample yield the same CDR3. The genes are TRBV18 and TRBJ2-3, with TRBD2 identical over 8 bases. The CDR3 extends over 15 amino acids. J gave up 5 bases and V 2 bases, and 6 bases lay outside the gene matches. CDR1 is KGHSH and CDR2 is LQKENI in the germline V gene. The CDR3 DNA reads TGTGCCAGCTCACCAATCGGGGGGGCGGAAGATACGCAGTATTTT. It specifies CASSPIGGAEDTQYF.

The chain couples TRBV6-6 to TRBJ1-5, with D perhaps matching TRBD1 (5 bases). The V end was cut by 2 bases, the J end by 1 base, with 6 bases between. The germline V gene has CDR1 MNHNY and CDR2 SVGAGI (reference sequence). This CDR3 is 14 amino acids long. The CDR3 bases are TGTGCCAGCAGTTACGACAGAAGCAATCAGCCCCAGCATTTT. This sequence encodes CASSYDRSNQPQHF.

The rearrangement uses TRBV14 and TRBJ2-1; weak D call: TRBD1 (5 bases). Per germline, CDR1 SGHDN and CDR2 FVKESK. V lost 7 bases to trimming and J lost 4 bases, with 11 bases between them. This CDR3 has 13 residues. The CDR3: CASNRPGYNEQFF. CDR3 DNA sequence: TGTGCCAGCAATCGGCCAGGGTACAATGAGCAGTTCTTC.

The gene calls are TRBV10-3 and TRBJ1-2; D may be TRBD1 (5 bases). Trimming pared 1 base from V and 4 bases from J, leaving 10 bases between. Germline CDR1 ENHRY, CDR2 SYGVKD. There are 14 residues in the CDR3. The CDR3 nucleotides are TGTGCCATCAGTGAGTTGGCGGGGGGCTATGGCTACACCTTC. Translation gives CAISELAGGYGYTF.

The rearrangement links TRBV10-3 to TRBJ2-7; the D gene could be TRBD1 or TRBD2 (5 bases each). Germline V gives CDR1 ENHRY, CDR2 SYGVKD. The CDR3 loop spans 15 amino acids. Trimming pared 11 bases from V and 0 bases from J, leaving 20 bases between. The CDR3 here is CASPRGAGCSYEQYF. DNA of the CDR3: TGTGCCTCACCGAGGGGAGCTGGGTGCTCCTACGAGCAGTACTTC.